The 16 T cell receptor beta chains given below trace back to one sample, sequenced in a study of blood T cell repertoires in COVID-19 (TCRdb year 2020). The library was obtained by the immunoSEQ multiplex PCR assay. TCRdb took over this immuneACCESS table, retaining in-frame rearrangements with V and J assigned. Such tables are incomplete; in checked studies, under half of the missing clones stem from an unresolved V gene, and the remainder is unexplained. Counted in this sample were over 25,000 clones; less than 85% of them appeared once. About 39% of the sample lies in the top ten. Sequenced sample: peripheral blood. These receptors all stem from a woman aged 80 or over with acute or convalescent COVID-19.

The rearrangement links TRBV6-5 to TRBJ2-7; TRBD1 matches 7 bases. The CDR3 covers 14 residues. The V and J ends lost 6 bases and 2 bases, in that order; junction bases with no gene match: 7. Germline CDR1 reads MNHEY; CDR2 reads SVGAGI. CDR3 sequence reads: CASRPPGQTYEQYF. DNA for the CDR3: TGTGCCAGCAGGCCCCCGGGACAGACCTACGAGCAGTACTTC.

This chain joins TRBV7-2 and TRBJ1-6; TRBD1 matches 10 bases. Germline V gene sequence: CDR1 SGHTA, CDR2 FQGNSA. The CDR3 is 15 amino acids. V lost 5 bases and J lost 6; bases outside the gene matches: 4. The CDR3 protein is CASSIRQGANSPLHF. The CDR3 coding sequence is TGTGCCAGCAGCATCAGACAGGGGGCTAATTCACCCCTCCACTTT.

This clone was seen a handful of times. The V gene is TRBV5-1, the J gene TRBJ2-7; 8 bases fit TRBD1. The CDR3 covers 15 residues. CDR1 SGHRS and CDR2 YFSETQ come from the germline V gene. V gave up 8 bases and J gave up 5 bases; unmatched junction bases: 15. CDR3 residues: CASKLYSTGAHEQYF. The DNA for the CDR3 is TGCGCCAGTAAACTTTATTCGACAGGGGCCCACGAGCAGTACTTC.

The chain joins TRBV28 to TRBJ2-7; unclear D gene. Per germline, CDR1 MDHEN and CDR2 SYDVKM. The length of the CDR3 is 11 residues. Between the trimmed V and J ends, which lost 6 bases and 3 bases, there was a span of 6 bases. The CDR3 bases are TGTGCCAGCAGAGGCGGCTACGAGCAGTACTTC. Its translation is CASRGGYEQYF.

V and J are TRBV6-2 or TRBV6-3 and TRBJ1-3, with D tentatively TRBD1 (6 bases). Germline-derived CDR1 and CDR2 are MNHEY and SVGEGT. The CDR3 covers 18 residues. Trimming pared 4 bases from V and 3 bases from J, leaving 22 bases between. CDR3 in amino acids: CASSSPSGGRASGNTIYF. The CDR3 region has the DNA TGTGCCAGCAGTTCCCCGTCGGGGGGCCGAGCGAGTGGAAACACCATATATTTT.

This clone is a singleton in its sample. The chain employs TRBV5-5 and TRBJ1-4; D uncertain. Germline CDR1 is SGHKS and CDR2 is YYEKEE (reference sequence). The CDR3 contains 15 residues. The V gene lost 4 bases and the J gene lost 8 bases, with 18 bases spanning the gap. The CDR3 region is CASSPLWGPGEKLFF. CDR3 nucleotide sequence: TGTGCCAGCAGCCCTCTATGGGGTCCGGGGGAAAAACTGTTTTTT. The entire variable domain, with the rest obtained from reference TRBV5-5 and TRBJ1-4, is as follows: DAGVTQSPTHLIKTRGQQVTLRCSPISGHKSVSWYQQVLGQGPQFIFQYYEKEERGRGNFPDRFSARQFPNYSSELNVNALLLGDSALYLCASSPLWGPGEKLFFGSGTQLSVL.

The chain combines TRBV28 with TRBJ2-1; possible D gene TRBD2, 7 bases. Trimming took off 5 bases at V and 0 bases at J, with 17 bases between the two ends. This CDR3 comprises 17 residues. Germline V gene sequence: CDR1 MDHEN, CDR2 SYDVKM. The CDR3 spells CASSHSGGRGSYNEQFF. Here the CDR3 DNA reads TGTGCCAGCAGTCACTCCGGGGGGCGAGGCTCCTACAATGAGCAGTTCTTC.

This clone was counted between two and nine times. The chain recombines TRBV20-1 with TRBJ1-6; TRBD1 might be the D (5 bases). This CDR3 is 11 amino acids long. V gave up 4 bases and J gave up 13 bases, with 11 bases separating them. Per the germline V gene, CDR1 is DFQATT and CDR2 is SNEGSKA (reference sequence). CDR3: CSAMGHDPLHF. Here the CDR3 DNA reads TGCAGTGCTATGGGGCATGATCCCCTCCACTTT.

The V and J genes are TRBV7-8 and TRBJ1-1; D not resolved. This CDR3 contains 13 residues. V gave up 3 bases and J gave up 0 bases, with 5 bases separating them. CDR1 and CDR2 (germline): SGHVS, FQNEAQ. CDR3 sequence reads: CASSFYVNTEAFF. The DNA of the CDR3 is TGTGCCAGCAGCTTTTATGTGAACACTGAAGCTTTCTTT.

The chain carries TRBV20-1 and TRBJ1-2, with D perhaps matching TRBD1 (5 bases). From germline, CDR1 is DFQATT and CDR2 SNEGSKA (reference sequence). The CDR3 covers 11 residues. V lost 1 base, J lost 7 bases, and 7 bases lay in between. The CDR3 DNA sequence: TGCAGTGCTAGAGTAGGGGCTGGCTACACCTTC. It yields the protein CSARVGAGYTF.

The chain joins TRBV19 to TRBJ1-6; TRBD1 is a possible D gene (5 bases). The CDR3 is made up of 14 amino acids. Germline values: CDR1 LNHDA, CDR2 SQIVND (reference sequence). V gave up 7 bases and J gave up 10 bases, with 17 bases separating them. The CDR3 protein is CASTPTGSGSPLHF. DNA of the CDR3: TGTGCCAGTACCCCTACAGGCTCAGGGTCACCCCTCCACTTT.

This clone was observed a few times. The chain recombines TRBV20-1 with TRBJ2-5, with D unclear. The ends were cut back, 0 bases at V and 7 bases at J, with 6 bases in the middle. The CDR3 loop spans 11 amino acids. Germline CDR1 reads DFQATT; CDR2 reads SNEGSKA (reference sequence). The CDR3 nucleotides are TGCAGTGCTAGAGAAATCCGGACCCAGTACTTC. Protein sequence: CSAREIRTQYF.

The genes are TRBV28 and TRBJ2-5; 8 nucleotides align to TRBD1. With V trimmed by 7 bases and J by 5 bases, 9 bases remained unmatched. Germline loops: CDR1 MDHEN, CDR2 SYDVKM. The CDR3 totals 14 residues. CDR3 region: CASTKWTGRETQYF. The CDR3 coding sequence is TGTGCCAGCACCAAATGGACAGGGCGGGAGACCCAGTACTTC. The full variable domain, completed using reference TRBV28 and TRBJ2-5, is DVKVTQSSRYLVKRTGEKVFLECVQDMDHENMFWYRQDPGLGLRLIYFSYDVKMKEKGDIPEGYSVSREKKERFSLILESASTNQTSMYLCASTKWTGRETQYFGPGTRLLVL.

The chain carries TRBV18 and TRBJ2-2, with D possibly matching TRBD1 (5 bases). V was trimmed by 0 bases and J by 1 base, leaving 9 bases between them. Germline V gene sequence: CDR1 KGHSH, CDR2 LQKENI. CDR3 length: 16 residues. The DNA for the CDR3 is TGTGCCAGCTCACCACCCCAGGGCTTGAACACCGGGGAGCTGTTTTTT. This encodes CASSPPQGLNTGELFF.

This chain uses TRBV6-5 with TRBJ1-1; tentatively, D is TRBD1 (5 bases). The CDR3 loop spans 13 amino acids. Germline V gene sequence: CDR1 MNHEY, CDR2 SVGAGI. The V gene lost 2 bases and the J gene lost 5 bases, with 9 bases spanning the gap. The CDR3 coding sequence is TGTGCCAGCAGTTACAGGGGTGGGACTGAAGCTTTCTTT. This gives the protein CASSYRGGTEAFF.

The chain couples TRBV28 to TRBJ2-7; TRBD1 matches at 7 bases. CDR3 length: 12 amino acids. Germline V gene lookup returns CDR1 MDHEN and CDR2 SYDVKM. V lost 4 bases and J lost 5; bases outside the gene matches: 2. The CDR3 bases are TGTGCCAGCAGTTACAGGGGTAACGAGCAGTACTTC. Translated: CASSYRGNEQYF.